Following are 31 T cell receptor beta chains from one sample sequenced in a study of T cells in Graves' hyperthyroidism and ophthalmopathy. RNA transcripts provided the source from which TCR beta CDR3 regions were amplified. The TCR CDR3 first-round RT-PCR relied on the HTBI primer set. TCRdb re-derived calls from the multiplex PCR reads in MiXCR, one entry per CDR3 protein. Of about 290,000 distinct CDR3 sequences in the sample, about an eighth were seen once. The sequenced sample was blood. These receptor sequences come from a woman aged 35 to 49 with Graves' hyperthyroidism.

Concerning this clonotype itself: A much larger clone differs by one base, so this may be a read error. This rearrangement joins TRBV14 to TRBJ1-6; D not certain. This CDR3 is built from 12 residues. The V end lost 2 bases, the J end lost 14 bases, and 10 bases lay between the germline ends. From germline, CDR1 is SGHDN and CDR2 FVKESK. The DNA of the CDR3 is TGTGCCAGCAGCCAACGAAGATCATCCCTCCACTTT. Amino acids: CASSQRRSSLHF.

V usage is TRBV5-5 and J usage is TRBJ1-2, with a weak D call TRBD1 (5 bases). V was trimmed by 1 base and J by 2 bases, leaving 21 bases between them. The CDR3 runs to 18 residues. Germline lookup yields CDR1 SGHKS and CDR2 YYEKEE (reference sequence). CDR3 sequence reads: CASSLRGALRQRNYGYTF. The CDR3 DNA is TGTGCCAGCAGCTTGCGGGGCGCGTTGAGACAGAGGAACTATGGCTACACCTTC. Combining the CDR3 with reference TRBV5-5 and TRBJ1-2 gives the whole variable domain DAGVTQSPTHLIKTRGQQVTLRCSPISGHKSVSWYQQVLGQGPQFIFQYYEKEERGRGNFPDRFSARQFPNYSSELNVNALLLGDSALYLCASSLRGALRQRNYGYTFGSGTRLTVV.

On this clonotype: One base away lies a much larger clone, so this may be a sequencing read error. Since no conserved phenylalanine or tryptophan closes the CDR3, a read error is the likely cause. The chain carries TRBV18 and TRBJ2-1, with TRBD1 identical over 8 bases. CDR1 is KGHSH and CDR2 is LQKENI in the germline V gene. The CDR3 contains 14 residues. Trimming at V came to 3 bases and at J to 6 bases, leaving 4 bases not matched to a gene. In DNA, the CDR3 is TGTGCCAGCTCACCCAGGACAGGGTCCAATGAGCAGTTCTCC. Protein sequence: CASSPRTGSNEQFS.

This clonotype was recorded at least ten times. The chain joins TRBV20-1 to TRBJ2-7; D perhaps matches TRBD2 (6 bases). CDR1 is DFQATT, CDR2 SNEGSKA, per germline (reference sequence). CDR3 length: 13 residues. V was shortened by 6 bases and J by 2 bases, with 14 bases between the two germline ends. CDR3 protein: CSAPKEGTYEQYF. CDR3 sequence (DNA): TGCAGTGCCCCAAAGGAGGGGACCTACGAGCAGTACTTC.

This clonotype was recorded at least ten times. The rearrangement links TRBV2 to TRBJ2-3; D gene unclear. The germline CDR1 and CDR2 sequences are SNHLY and FYNNEI. The V gene lost 0 bases and the J gene lost 3 bases, with 4 bases spanning the gap. The CDR3 sequence is 13 residues long. CDR3 DNA: TGTGCCAGCAGTGAAGCAGGAACAGATACGCAGTATTTT. Amino acid sequence: CASSEAGTDTQYF.

This clonotype was recorded many times. V and J are TRBV20-1 and TRBJ2-3; TRBD1 or TRBD2 may be the D gene (5 bases each). Trimming pared 8 bases from V and 0 bases from J, leaving 15 bases between. Germline lookup yields CDR1 DFQATT and CDR2 SNEGSKA (reference sequence). This CDR3 has 14 amino acids. CDR3 amino acids: CSCRYGGSTDTQYF. The CDR3 DNA reads as TGCAGTTGCCGGTATGGGGGAAGCACAGATACGCAGTATTTT.

This chain uses TRBV7-9 with TRBJ2-1; weak D call: TRBD2 (6 bases). Between the trimmed V and J ends, which lost 3 bases and 6 bases, there was a span of 12 bases. Germline assignment: CDR1 SEHNR and CDR2 FQNEAQ (reference sequence). The CDR3 length is 14 residues. The CDR3 region has the DNA TGTGCCAGCAGCTTTGGGGACTCCCTCAATGAGCAGTTCTTC. Residues: CASSFGDSLNEQFF.

This clonotype was observed a few times. The V gene is TRBV14, the J gene TRBJ2-7; no clear D. CDR3 length equals 14 residues. Germline CDR1 reads SGHDN; CDR2 reads FVKESK. Trimming took 0 bases from V and 5 from J, leaving 11 bases between them. The CDR3 sequence: CASSQEMWANEQYF. CDR3 coding DNA: TGTGCCAGCAGCCAAGAGATGTGGGCAAACGAGCAGTACTTC.

Many counts were recorded for this clonotype. The chain carries TRBV19 and TRBJ1-2; D perhaps matches TRBD1 (5 bases). Trimming pared 1 base from V and 4 bases from J, leaving 13 bases between. Germline V gene sequence: CDR1 LNHDA, CDR2 SQIVND (reference sequence). The CDR3 has 15 residues. CDR3 in DNA: TGTGCCAGTAGTATAGGTAGGGGAAGCATCTATGGCTACACCTTC. Its translation: CASSIGRGSIYGYTF.

This clonotype has at least ten counts. This sequence joins TRBV6-1 and TRBJ1-1; D is perhaps TRBD1 (6 bases). Germline CDR1 MNHNS, CDR2 SASEGT. Trimming removed 6 bases from V and 1 base from J, with 15 bases in between. The CDR3 sequence is 15 residues long. Written as DNA, the CDR3 is TGTGCCAGCAGGACTCAAAGGGGGTCGAACACTGAAGCTTTCTTT. Protein product: CASRTQRGSNTEAFF.

This clonotype occurred many times. The rearrangement links TRBV7-2 to TRBJ1-1; TRBD1 is a possible D gene (6 bases). Germline CDR1 and CDR2: SGHTA and FQGNSA. With 2 bases removed from V and 5 bases from J, the gap between germline ends came to 9 bases. CDR3 length equals 13 residues. In DNA form, the CDR3 reads TGTGCCAGCAGCTTAAAGGGGGGTACTGAAGCTTTCTTT. Its protein product is CASSLKGGTEAFF.

This chain uses TRBV18 with TRBJ2-4; D remains unclear. Between the trimmed V and J ends, which lost 3 bases and 6 bases, there was a span of 12 bases. This CDR3 comprises 14 residues. CDR1 and CDR2 from the germline V gene are KGHSH and LQKENI. The CDR3 DNA follows: TGTGCCAGCTCACCTAGTATACCGGGAAACATTCAGTACTTC. Protein sequence: CASSPSIPGNIQYF.

This clonotype was seen ten or more times. This chain uses TRBV24-1 with TRBJ2-1; D is uncertain. V was pared by 2 bases and J by 7 bases, with 8 bases between. Germline V gene data show CDR1 as KGHDR and CDR2 as SFDVKD. This CDR3 region has 13 residues. The CDR3: CATSDSGYNEQFF. For the CDR3, the DNA is TGTGCCACCAGTGATTCCGGATATAATGAGCAGTTCTTC.

This clonotype was counted many times. The genes are TRBV24-1 and TRBJ1-2; D remains unclear. This CDR3 has 16 amino acids. The V gene lost 2 bases and the J gene lost 2 bases, with 14 bases spanning the gap. Germline V gene sequence: CDR1 KGHDR, CDR2 SFDVKD. The CDR3 region is CATSDSVSTKNYGYTF. The CDR3 nucleotides read TGTGCCACCAGTGATTCGGTGTCGACTAAGAACTATGGCTACACCTTC.

This clonotype was detected many times. The rearrangement joins TRBV20-1 to TRBJ1-3; D possibly corresponds to TRBD1 (5 bases). CDR1 is DFQATT, CDR2 SNEGSKA, per germline (reference sequence). This CDR3 is 13 amino acids long. Trimming removed 6 bases at V and 2 bases at J, with 11 bases between. CDR3 sequence reads: CSADSRAGNTIYF. Here the CDR3 DNA reads TGCAGTGCAGACAGCAGGGCTGGAAACACCATATATTTT.

This clonotype was recorded at least ten times. The chain uses TRBV5-5 and TRBJ2-5; D uncertain. The germline V and J ends were trimmed by 0 bases and 8 bases, with 8 bases remaining between them. The germline V gene has CDR1 SGHKS and CDR2 YYEKEE (reference sequence). This CDR3 has 12 amino acids. The CDR3 DNA reads TGTGCCAGCAGCTTGGAGGCGCACACCCAGTACTTC. It translates to CASSLEAHTQYF.

This clonotype came up many times. The chain employs TRBV7-8 and TRBJ2-5; 8 positions match TRBD2. V gave up 4 bases and J gave up 5 bases; unmatched junction bases: 9. This CDR3 is 15 amino acids long. Germline CDR1 SGHVS, CDR2 FQNEAQ. The CDR3 nucleotides read TGTGCCAGCAGCTCCGACAGGACTAGCTTGGAGACCCAGTACTTC. Amino acid sequence: CASSSDRTSLETQYF.

At least ten counts were recorded for this clonotype. The rearrangement uses TRBV20-1 and TRBJ2-1, with TRBD2 matching 10 bases. The ends lost 6 bases at V and 7 bases at J; junction bases unmatched: 9. This CDR3 is 14 amino acids long. Germline V gene sequence: CDR1 DFQATT, CDR2 SNEGSKA (reference sequence). DNA of the CDR3: TGCAGTGCAGACGCTAGCGGGAGCGGGAATGAGCAGTTCTTC. Translation: CSADASGSGNEQFF.

This clonotype was observed at least ten times. This chain joins TRBV6-1 and TRBJ2-7, with 10 bases identical to TRBD1. The CDR3 runs 15 residues. Germline CDR1 reads MNHNS; CDR2 reads SASEGT. The V gene end was trimmed by 8 bases and the J gene end by 1 base; junction bases not matched to a gene: 8. The CDR3, as DNA: TGTGCCAGCGGGTTCCGGGACAGGGGTTCCTACGAGCAGTACTTC. Translation: CASGFRDRGSYEQYF.

This chain uses TRBV16 with TRBJ1-1; D unclear. Germline CDR1 reads KGHSY; CDR2 reads FQNENV. This CDR3 contains 14 residues. The V end was cut by 4 bases, the J end by 1 base, with 10 bases between. CDR3 bases: TGTGCCAGCAGCCTATCCAGATGGAACACTGAAGCTTTCTTT. This gives the protein CASSLSRWNTEAFF.

This clonotype was seen many times. The chain is built from TRBV5-4 and TRBJ1-2; 9 bases fit TRBD1. With 4 bases clipped from V and 1 base from J, the junction kept 5 bases outside the gene matches. The CDR3 runs 15 residues. CDR1 is SGHNT, CDR2 YYREEE, per germline (reference sequence). This CDR3 reads CASSPGTGYNYGYTF. CDR3 nucleotides: TGTGCCAGCAGCCCAGGGACAGGGTATAACTATGGCTACACCTTC.

In this sample, this clonotype turned up a few times. The J gene is TRBJ2-1, the V gene TRBV6-5; 11 nucleotides agree with TRBD2. Germline V lookup: CDR1 MNHEY, CDR2 SVGAGI. The trim removed 0 bases at V and 4 bases at J, leaving 8 bases unmatched. There are 18 residues in the CDR3. The CDR3 DNA reads TGTGCCAGCAGTTACTCCCTAGCGGGAGGCCCCGATTACAATGAGCAGTTCTTC. Translated, it gives CASSYSLAGGPDYNEQFF.

This clonotype was observed many times. The chain employs TRBV24-1 and TRBJ2-1; 7 nucleotides line up with TRBD2. The CDR3 is made up of 15 amino acids. CDR1 is KGHDR and CDR2 is SFDVKD in the germline V gene. Losses at the gene ends were 2 bases for V and 5 bases for J; bases not matched to a gene: 5. CDR3 coding DNA: TGTGCCACCAGTGATTGGGCTAGCGGAGACAATGAGCAGTTCTTC. Amino acids: CATSDWASGDNEQFF.

This sequence joins TRBV29-1 and TRBJ2-3; tentatively, D is TRBD2 (5 bases). Trimming left V 2 bases short and J 4 bases short, with 10 bases between. Germline V gene data show CDR1 as SQVTM and CDR2 as ANQGSEA. The CDR3 is 13 residues long. This CDR3 is CSVESSSADTQYF. In DNA, the CDR3 is TGCAGCGTTGAATCTAGTAGCGCAGATACGCAGTATTTT.

This clonotype was picked up many times. The chain joins TRBV2 to TRBJ2-3; TRBD2 aligns across 12 bases. Germline V gives CDR1 SNHLY, CDR2 FYNNEI. V trimming: 6 bases; J trimming: 3 bases; junction bases outside the gene matches: 4. The CDR3 has 15 amino acids. CDR3 in amino acids: CASSRLAGVTDTQYF. The CDR3 DNA is TGTGCCAGCAGCAGACTAGCGGGAGTTACAGATACGCAGTATTTT.

The chain employs TRBV6-1 and TRBJ2-7, with D possibly matching TRBD2 (5 bases). This CDR3 has 14 amino acids. Germline loops: CDR1 MNHNS, CDR2 SASEGT. Trimming shortened V by 6 bases and J by 9 bases, and 21 bases separated the two germline ends. CDR3 coding DNA: TGTGCCAGCAGCCCTAACGCCAAGAGACGGGGGCAGTACTTC. Its translation: CASSPNAKRRGQYF.

Ten or more counts support this clonotype. The germline gene is not matched at one end of the junction; a read error may be the cause. This sequence joins TRBV20-1 and TRBJ1-5; 7 nucleotides align to TRBD1. The CDR3 runs 12 residues. Germline CDR1 is DFQATT and CDR2 is SNEGSKA (reference sequence). The CDR3 DNA sequence: TGCAGGGCTACAGGGGTGGAACAGCCCCAGCATTTT. It yields the protein CRATGVEQPQHF.

This clonotype has only a few counts. The chain couples TRBV7-9 to TRBJ2-1; 8 bases match TRBD1. The CDR3 sequence is 16 residues long. Looked up from germline, CDR1 is SEHNR and CDR2 is FQNEAQ (reference sequence). The V segment lost 5 bases and the J segment 2 bases; nucleotides outside the gene matches: 8. The CDR3 sequence: CASSPHRQGPYNEQFF. The CDR3 nucleotides are TGTGCCAGCAGCCCACACAGACAGGGGCCCTACAATGAGCAGTTCTTC.

This clonotype was found once. This clone may be a read error of a much larger clone one base away. In this CDR3 the conserved last residue, phenylalanine or tryptophan, is missing, so a read error is likely. This rearrangement joins TRBV6-1 to TRBJ2-3; 7 bases fit TRBD2. The germline V gene encodes CDR1 MNHNS and CDR2 SASEGT. The CDR3 sequence is 17 residues long. The J segment lost 3 bases and the V segment lost 5 bases, leaving 14 bases of the junction unmatched. The CDR3, as DNA: TGTGCCAGCAGTCAGCCAGGGTTCGCGGGAGAAACAGATACGCAGTATCTT. This translates into CASSQPGFAGETDTQYL.

The table lists this clonotype with a few counts. The gene calls are TRBV24-1 and TRBJ2-3; possibly TRBD1 or TRBD2 for D (5 bases each). Germline V gene lookup returns CDR1 KGHDR and CDR2 SFDVKD. The CDR3 extends over 16 amino acids. V lost 5 bases and J lost 5, with 19 bases in between. The DNA for the CDR3 is TGTGCCACCAGTGGTCGACCAGGGAGTTACCGAGATACGCAGTATTTT. Protein sequence: CATSGRPGSYRDTQYF.

This clonotype was found many times. The V gene is TRBV2, the J gene TRBJ1-5, with D perhaps matching TRBD1 (6 bases). V shed 4 bases and J shed 5 bases, with 15 bases lying between them. The CDR3 has 15 amino acids. Germline CDR1 reads SNHLY; CDR2 reads FYNNEI. Written as DNA, the CDR3 is TGTGCCAGCAGTGCACAGGGTCGTACTTATCAGCCCCAGCATTTT. This encodes CASSAQGRTYQPQHF.